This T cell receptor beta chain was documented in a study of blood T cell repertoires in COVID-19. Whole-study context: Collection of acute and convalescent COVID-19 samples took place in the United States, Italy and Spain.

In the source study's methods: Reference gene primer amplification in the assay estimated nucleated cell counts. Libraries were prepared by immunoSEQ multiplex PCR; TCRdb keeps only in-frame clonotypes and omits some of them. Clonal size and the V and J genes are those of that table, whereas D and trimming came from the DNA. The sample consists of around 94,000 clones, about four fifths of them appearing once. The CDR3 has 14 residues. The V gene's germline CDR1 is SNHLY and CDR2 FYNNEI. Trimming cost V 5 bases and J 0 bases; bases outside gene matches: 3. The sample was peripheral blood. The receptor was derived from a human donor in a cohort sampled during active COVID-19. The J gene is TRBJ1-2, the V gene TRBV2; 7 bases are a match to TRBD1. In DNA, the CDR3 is TGTGCCAGCAGTCTACAGGGGACTAACTATGGCTACACCTTC. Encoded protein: CASSLQGTNYGYTF.